The 30 T cell receptor beta chains below all came from one sample that was sequenced in a study of T cells after yellow fever vaccination. TCRdb used MiXCR to reprocess the 5' RACE reads, holding one entry per CDR3 protein. The sample contains a few hundred thousand distinct CDR3 sequences, roughly 13% of which appear only once. The sample in question was CD4+ T cells sorted from PBMCs, obtained 45 days after the yellow fever booster vaccination. The receptors here all came from a man aged 30-40 years who received the YFV17D yellow fever vaccine.

This clonotype has a handful of counts. This chain uses TRBV3-1 with TRBJ2-7, with 7 bases aligning to TRBD1. The CDR3 extends over 15 amino acids. V lost 1 base and J lost 2; bases outside the gene matches: 5. Per germline, CDR1 LGHDT and CDR2 YNNKEL (reference sequence). CDR3 loop: CASSQATGPAYEQYF. Here the CDR3 DNA reads TGTGCCAGCAGCCAAGCGACAGGGCCCGCCTACGAGCAGTACTTC.

The rearrangement uses TRBV7-2 and TRBJ2-7; D remains unclear. Germline CDR1 is SGHTA and CDR2 is FQGNSA. Trimming stripped 1 base from V and 6 bases from J, with 16 bases between. The CDR3 contains 15 residues. This CDR3 is CASSLERGGEAEQYF. The CDR3 DNA reads as TGTGCCAGCAGCTTAGAGCGTGGTGGGGAAGCCGAGCAGTACTTC. The full variable domain, its missing parts supplied by reference TRBV7-2 and TRBJ2-7, is GAGVSQSPSNKVTEKGKDVELRCDPISGHTALYWYRQSLGQGLEFLIYFQGNSAPDKSGLPSDRFSAERTGGSVSTLTIQRTQQEDSAVYLCASSLERGGEAEQYFGPGTRLTVT.

This chain uses TRBV7-2 with TRBJ1-5, with 8 positions matching TRBD1. The CDR3 totals 14 residues. With 5 bases clipped from V and 6 bases from J, the junction kept 6 bases outside the gene matches. Germline CDR1 reads SGHTA; CDR2 reads FQGNSA. CDR3 sequence: CASSRRQGSQPQHF. As DNA, the CDR3 is TGTGCCAGCAGCCGGAGACAGGGGAGTCAGCCCCAGCATTTT.

The chain joins TRBV28 to TRBJ1-6; D possibly corresponds to TRBD1 (6 bases). V lost 4 bases, J lost 4 bases, and 11 bases lay in between. Germline V gives CDR1 MDHEN, CDR2 SYDVKM. The CDR3 is 15 amino acids. This chain's CDR3 is CASSYPGHYNSPLHF. Written as DNA, the CDR3 is TGTGCCAGCAGTTACCCGGGACATTATAATTCACCCCTCCACTTT.

The chain has TRBV5-4 and TRBJ2-7, with D tentatively TRBD1 (6 bases). The CDR3 is 14 residues long. Germline V gene lookup returns CDR1 SGHNT and CDR2 YYREEE (reference sequence). The V end was cut by 4 bases, the J end by 2 bases, with 13 bases between. CDR3 sequence reads: CASSPQGPTYEQYF. The CDR3 DNA reads TGTGCCAGCAGCCCACAGGGCCCGACCTACGAGCAGTACTTC.

V and J are TRBV18 and TRBJ2-5, with TRBD2 as a possible D gene (5 bases). There are 15 residues in the CDR3. Germline values: CDR1 KGHSH, CDR2 LQKENI. V shed 5 bases and J shed 4 bases, with 17 bases lying between them. CDR3 amino acids: CASSVREKPRETQYF. In DNA, the CDR3 is TGTGCCAGCTCAGTTAGGGAGAAGCCACGAGAGACCCAGTACTTC.

The chain couples TRBV10-3 to TRBJ2-1; 12 nucleotides agree with TRBD1. Germline CDR1 ENHRY, CDR2 SYGVKD. This CDR3 has 19 amino acids. The V segment lost 0 bases and the J segment 0 bases; nucleotides outside the gene matches: 6. The CDR3 nucleotides read TGTGCCATCAGTGAGTCCGGGACAGGGGGCCCGAGCTCCTACAATGAGCAGTTCTTC. Protein product: CAISESGTGGPSSYNEQFF.

The chain is built from TRBV7-9 and TRBJ2-1, with 12 bases identical to TRBD1. CDR3 length: 15 residues. V shed 4 bases, J shed 3 bases, and the junction held 1 base outside the gene matches. Germline values: CDR1 SEHNR, CDR2 FQNEAQ (reference sequence). The CDR3 DNA reads TGTGCCAGCAGCTGGGACAGGGGGCTCTACAATGAGCAGTTCTTC. Protein product: CASSWDRGLYNEQFF. The entire variable domain, with the rest obtained from reference TRBV7-9 and TRBJ2-1, is as follows: DTGVSQNPRHKITKRGQNVTFRCDPISEHNRLYWYRQTLGQGPEFLTYFQNEAQLEKSRLLSDRFSAERPKGSFSTLEIQRTEQGDSAMYLCASSWDRGLYNEQFFGPGTRLTVL.

CDR3 residues: CASRLGPVSVYEQYF. In DNA, the CDR3 is TGTGCCAGCAGACTTGGTCCAGTTTCCGTCTACGAGCAGTACTTC. The chain employs TRBV27 and TRBJ2-7; D is ambiguous. Germline V gene lookup returns CDR1 MNHEY and CDR2 SMNVEV (reference sequence). The CDR3 covers 15 residues. With 6 bases removed from V and 3 bases from J, the gap between germline ends came to 18 bases.

This clonotype was detected ten times or more. The chain joins TRBV20-1 to TRBJ2-1; maybe TRBD2 (5 bases). The CDR3 spans 12 residues. Looked up from germline, CDR1 is DFQATT and CDR2 is SNEGSKA (reference sequence). V was trimmed by 6 bases and J by 5 bases, leaving 11 bases between them. Here the CDR3 DNA reads TGCAGTGCCCAGATCGGGGACAATGAGCAGTTCTTC. This encodes CSAQIGDNEQFF.

Only a few counts were recorded for this clonotype. The genes are TRBV6-1 and TRBJ2-1; 13 positions agree with TRBD2. Trimming cost V 6 bases and J 5 bases; bases outside gene matches: 7. Germline V gene sequence: CDR1 MNHNS, CDR2 SASEGT. CDR3 length equals 16 residues. CDR3: CASRKITSGRDNEQFF. CDR3 coding DNA: TGTGCCAGCAGAAAAATTACTAGCGGGAGGGACAATGAGCAGTTCTTC.

This sequence joins TRBV6-5 and TRBJ1-4; D is perhaps TRBD1 (6 bases). The germline CDR1 and CDR2 sequences are MNHEY and SVGAGI. Trimming took off 6 bases at V and 5 bases at J, with 16 bases between the two ends. CDR3 length: 15 amino acids. The CDR3 is CASRGEGGFNEKLFF. The CDR3, as DNA: TGTGCCAGCAGGGGCGAAGGGGGATTCAATGAAAAACTGTTTTTT.

The chain is built from TRBV20-1 and TRBJ2-1; perhaps TRBD1 as D (6 bases). Germline CDR1 reads DFQATT; CDR2 reads SNEGSKA (reference sequence). V dropped 3 bases and J dropped 15 bases, with 18 bases sitting between them. The CDR3 is 12 residues long. The CDR3, as DNA: TGCAGTGCTAGTCCTTTTGGGACAAACTTGTTCTTC. Translated: CSASPFGTNLFF.

This chain uses TRBV2 with TRBJ2-3; weak D call: TRBD2 (5 bases). Germline loops: CDR1 SNHLY, CDR2 FYNNEI. With 6 bases removed from V and 2 bases from J, the gap between germline ends came to 18 bases. The CDR3 loop spans 16 amino acids. CDR3 in amino acids: CASRPSGVHATDTQYF. The CDR3 DNA is TGTGCCAGCAGACCCAGCGGCGTCCACGCCACAGATACGCAGTATTTT.

A few counts support this clonotype. This chain links TRBV7-2 with TRBJ2-1; TRBD1 matches at 7 bases. CDR1 SGHTA and CDR2 FQGNSA come from the germline V gene. Trimming at V came to 4 bases and at J to 4 bases, leaving 7 bases not matched to a gene. The CDR3 is made up of 15 amino acids. DNA of the CDR3: TGTGCCAGCAGCTATAGAGGGGGACAGTACAATGAGCAGTTCTTC. This sequence encodes CASSYRGGQYNEQFF.

This clonotype occurred a few times. The chain is built from TRBV6-5 and TRBJ2-3; TRBD1 aligns across 9 bases. Germline CDR1 MNHEY, CDR2 SVGAGI. The J segment lost 1 base and the V segment lost 2 bases, leaving 13 bases of the junction unmatched. The CDR3 has 19 residues. CDR3 DNA: TGTGCCAGCAGTTACGAGGGGACAGGGCTTGGGGGTGGCACAGATACGCAGTATTTT. It yields the protein CASSYEGTGLGGGTDTQYF.

Regarding this clonotype: A much larger clone lies a single base off, so this may be a read error. The chain carries TRBV20-1 and TRBJ2-1, with D hard to call. CDR3 size: 14 residues. Germline V CDR1 and CDR2: DFQATT, SNEGSKA (reference sequence). Between the trimmed V and J ends, which lost 5 bases and 6 bases, there was a span of 17 bases. The CDR3 DNA reads TGCAGTGCTCCCAAGCTCGTTTACCTCAATGAGCAGTTCTTC. Its protein product is CSAPKLVYLNEQFF.

This chain joins TRBV7-9 and TRBJ2-7, with TRBD1 as a possible D gene (5 bases). Germline loops: CDR1 SEHNR, CDR2 FQNEAQ (reference sequence). V was shortened by 4 bases and J by 5 bases, with 18 bases between the two germline ends. This CDR3 region has 15 residues. This chain's CDR3 is CASSSRVGLLDEQYF. The CDR3 DNA follows: TGTGCCAGCAGCTCCAGGGTAGGCCTTTTGGACGAGCAGTACTTC.

This sequence joins TRBV10-3 and TRBJ2-3; TRBD1 aligns across 7 bases. Germline trimming cut 10 bases from V and 1 base from J; bases unmatched to any gene: 2. Germline V lookup: CDR1 ENHRY, CDR2 SYGVKD. This CDR3 spans 12 amino acids. In DNA, the CDR3 is TGTGCCAGCCAGGGGGGCACAGATACGCAGTATTTT. This encodes CASQGGTDTQYF.

CDR3 protein: CASSRWEGNEQFF. CDR3 DNA sequence: TGTGCCAGCAGCCGATGGGAGGGAAATGAGCAGTTCTTC. This chain links TRBV5-6 with TRBJ2-1; TRBD2 matches at 7 bases. Per the germline V gene, CDR1 is SGHDT and CDR2 is YYEEEE. The CDR3 is made up of 13 amino acids. V was clipped by 4 bases and J by 7 bases; unmatched bases: 5.

This clonotype came up many times. The chain recombines TRBV18 with TRBJ2-6; D remains unclear. The V gene lost 2 bases and the J gene lost 1 base, with 9 bases spanning the gap. The CDR3 extends over 16 amino acids. Germline V gene sequence: CDR1 KGHSH, CDR2 LQKENI. Here the CDR3 reads CASSPNQGSGANVLTF. The CDR3 DNA sequence: TGTGCCAGCTCACCAAATCAAGGTTCTGGGGCCAACGTCCTGACTTTC. Full variable domain (outside the CDR3, taken from reference TRBV18 and TRBJ2-6): NAGVMQNPRHLVRRRGQEARLRCSPMKGHSHVYWYRQLPEEGLKFMVYLQKENIIDESGMPKERFSAEFPKEGPSILRIQQVVRGDSAAYFCASSPNQGSGANVLTFGAGSRLTVL.

This clonotype has only a few counts. The chain combines TRBV20-1 with TRBJ2-5; 7 bases align to TRBD2. The V and J ends lost 6 bases and 0 bases, in that order; junction bases with no gene match: 13. Germline assignment: CDR1 DFQATT and CDR2 SNEGSKA (reference sequence). The CDR3 totals 16 residues. This CDR3 is CSANSGRGTYQETQYF. In DNA, the CDR3 is TGCAGTGCCAATAGCGGGCGGGGGACGTACCAAGAGACCCAGTACTTC.

The genes are TRBV7-9 and TRBJ1-1, with D maybe TRBD1 (5 bases). Trimming removed 1 base at V and 8 bases at J, with 14 bases between. CDR3 length equals 14 residues. The V gene's germline CDR1 is SEHNR and CDR2 FQNEAQ (reference sequence). The CDR3 here is CASSLEGLSGEAFF. The CDR3 nucleotides are TGTGCCAGCAGCTTAGAGGGGCTTTCGGGAGAAGCTTTCTTT.

This clonotype showed up just a few times. The chain couples TRBV7-2 to TRBJ2-5; D is unresolved. The V gene lost 5 bases and the J gene lost 5 bases, with 9 bases spanning the gap. This CDR3 is 12 amino acids long. Per germline, CDR1 SGHTA and CDR2 FQGNSA. This CDR3 reads CASSHVWETQYF. The CDR3 region has the DNA TGTGCCAGCAGCCATGTATGGGAGACCCAGTACTTC.

This clonotype was found many times. The chain employs TRBV7-6 and TRBJ2-1; 13 bases align to TRBD2. V was pared by 4 bases and J by 8 bases, with 8 bases of the junction left unmatched. The CDR3 totals 16 residues. Per germline, CDR1 SGHVS and CDR2 FNYEAQ. The DNA for the CDR3 is TGTGCCAGCAGCTCAGCACTAGCGGGAGGGCCGGATGAGCAGTTCTTC. Translation gives CASSSALAGGPDEQFF.

The table lists this clonotype with a few counts. This chain joins TRBV12-3 or TRBV12-4 and TRBJ2-2, with 8 bases aligning to TRBD2. V was clipped by 1 base and J by 6 bases; unmatched bases: 7. The CDR3 has 16 residues. The CDR3 coding sequence is TGTGCCAGCAGTTTAGGGCTAGCGGGTTTGGCCGGGGAGCTGTTTTTT. This gives the protein CASSLGLAGLAGELFF.

This clonotype was seen only a few times. The chain combines TRBV20-1 with TRBJ1-4; D remains ambiguous. The CDR3 is 11 amino acids. The V end lost 6 bases, the J end lost 0 bases, and 2 bases lay between the germline ends. Per the germline V gene, CDR1 is DFQATT and CDR2 is SNEGSKA (reference sequence). The CDR3 region is CSAATNEKLFF. In nucleotides, the CDR3 is TGCAGTGCCGCAACTAATGAAAAACTGTTTTTT.

As to this clonotype: The junction differs from germline at one of its ends, possibly a read error. The CDR3 here is CASSLAPGLAGVTGEMFF. Written as DNA, the CDR3 is TGTGCCAGCAGCTTAGCGCCGGGACTAGCGGGAGTCACCGGGGAGATGTTTTTT. The chain combines TRBV11-1 with TRBJ2-2, with TRBD2 matching over 14 bases. The germline gives CDR1 SGHAT, CDR2 FQDESV (reference sequence). The CDR3 contains 18 residues.

The V and J genes are TRBV5-1 and TRBJ2-7, with 8 bases that match TRBD1. V shed 3 bases, J shed 5 bases, and the junction held 10 bases outside the gene matches. The V gene's germline CDR1 is SGHRS and CDR2 YFSETQ. The CDR3 is 15 amino acids. This CDR3 is CASSSISGTGHEQYF. The CDR3 coding sequence is TGCGCCAGCAGCTCGATTTCCGGGACAGGCCACGAGCAGTACTTC. Full variable domain (missing parts from reference TRBV5-1 and TRBJ2-7): KAGVTQTPRYLIKTRGQQVTLSCSPISGHRSVSWYQQTPGQGLQFLFEYFSETQRNKGNFPGRFSGRQFSNSRSEMNVSTLELGDSALYLCASSSISGTGHEQYFGPGTRLTVT.

The chain employs TRBV6-2 or TRBV6-3 and TRBJ2-2; the D gene is possibly TRBD1 (5 bases). This CDR3 region has 16 residues. V lost 7 bases, J lost 4 bases, and 19 bases lay in between. Per germline, CDR1 MNHEY and CDR2 SVGEGT. The CDR3 sequence is CASTSGGAGPTGELFF. For the CDR3, the DNA is TGTGCCAGCACCTCAGGTGGGGCAGGCCCCACCGGGGAGCTGTTTTTT.